Listed below are T cell receptor beta chains from one sample, sequenced in a study of T cells in tumors after PD-1 blockade. The method was immunoSEQ multiplex PCR; TCRdb's version includes in-frame clones alone and lacks a portion of them. The repertoire holds about 14,000 clones, 55% to 75% seen once, with about 31% in the top ten. The input for sequencing was tumor tissue, taken after anti-PD-1 treatment. The receptors were gathered from a human donor with cutaneous squamous cell carcinoma. Each CDR3 is given with its conserved first and last residue. Each record gives: J gene, clone size, D gene, V gene, CDR3 protein. The D gene is left open where the match is weak. A clone size is listed for some rows: how often the clone was seen (once, few, many), or a class if it is expanded.

j_call: TRBJ2-5; clone_size: NA; d_call: NA; v_call: TRBV6-1; cdr3_aa: CASSEIPFSGGLRETQYF
j_call: TRBJ1-2; clone_size: NA; d_call: NA; v_call: TRBV30; cdr3_aa: CAWSEGNYGYTF
j_call: TRBJ2-1; clone_size: few; d_call: NA; v_call: TRBV24-1; cdr3_aa: CATSDFVASSYNEQFF
j_call: TRBJ1-1; clone_size: NA; d_call: NA; v_call: TRBV6-5; cdr3_aa: CASSYSTHHQTEAFF
j_call: TRBJ2-4; clone_size: once; d_call: NA; v_call: TRBV11-2; cdr3_aa: CASSLHRENIQYF
j_call: TRBJ2-7; clone_size: few; d_call: NA; v_call: TRBV30; cdr3_aa: CAWSKGVYEQYF
j_call: TRBJ1-2; clone_size: NA; d_call: NA; v_call: TRBV7-2; cdr3_aa: CASSPRGGNYGYTF
j_call: TRBJ1-5; clone_size: NA; d_call: NA; v_call: TRBV21-1; cdr3_aa: CASRLALHWHHQPQHF
j_call: TRBJ1-1; clone_size: NA; d_call: NA; v_call: TRBV10-2; cdr3_aa: CASSGWTGDEAFF
j_call: TRBJ1-2; clone_size: NA; d_call: NA; v_call: TRBV12-3/TRBV12-4; cdr3_aa: CASSFGGAGYTF